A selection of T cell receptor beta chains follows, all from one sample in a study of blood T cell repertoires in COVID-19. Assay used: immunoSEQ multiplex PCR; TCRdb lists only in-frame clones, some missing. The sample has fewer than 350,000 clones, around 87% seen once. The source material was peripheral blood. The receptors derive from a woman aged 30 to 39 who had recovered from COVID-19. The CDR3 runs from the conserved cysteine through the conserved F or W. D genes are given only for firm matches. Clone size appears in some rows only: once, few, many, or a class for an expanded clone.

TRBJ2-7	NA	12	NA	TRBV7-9	CASSLTGYEQYF	TGTGCCAGCAGTTTAACGGGGTACGAGCAGTACTTC
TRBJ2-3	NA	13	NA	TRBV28	CASSDSERNTQYF	TGTGCCAGCAGTGATAGCGAGCGAAATACGCAGTATTTT
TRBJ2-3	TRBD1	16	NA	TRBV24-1	CATSDLGTGSTDTQYF	TGTGCCACCAGTGATTTGGGGACAGGTAGCACAGATACGCAGTATTTT
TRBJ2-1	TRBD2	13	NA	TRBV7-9	CASSSPTSHEQFF	TGTGCCAGCAGCTCGCCGACTAGCCATGAGCAGTTCTTC
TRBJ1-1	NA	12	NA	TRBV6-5	CAVGGPDTEAFF	TGTGCAGTCGGAGGTCCCGACACTGAAGCTTTCTTT
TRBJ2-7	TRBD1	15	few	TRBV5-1	CASSLEGQGSHEQYF	TGCGCCAGCAGCTTGGAAGGACAGGGATCCCACGAGCAGTACTTC
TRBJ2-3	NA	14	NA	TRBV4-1	CASSPNTFTDTQYF	TGCGCCAGCAGCCCAAACACCTTCACAGATACGCAGTATTTT
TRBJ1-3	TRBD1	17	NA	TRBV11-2	CASSCLRKDRGGNTIYF	TGTGCCAGCAGCTGCCTTAGGAAGGACAGGGGGGGTAACACCATATATTTT
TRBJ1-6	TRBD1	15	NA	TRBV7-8	CASRTPGQRHSPLHF	TGTGCCAGCAGAACCCCGGGACAGAGGCATTCACCCCTCCACTTT
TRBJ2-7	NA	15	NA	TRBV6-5	CASRRGDRSSYEQYF	TGTGCCAGCAGGAGGGGGGACAGAAGCTCCTACGAGCAGTACTTC
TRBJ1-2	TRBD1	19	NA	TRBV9	CASSGRTGTGAETNYGYTF	TGTGCCAGCAGCGGGAGGACCGGGACAGGGGCAGAGACTAACTATGGCTACACCTTC
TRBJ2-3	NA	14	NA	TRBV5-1	CASSVEVATDTQYF	TGCGCCAGCAGCGTGGAAGTGGCCACAGATACGCAGTATTTT
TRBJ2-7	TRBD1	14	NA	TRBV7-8	CASIRDRKTYEQYF	TGTGCCAGCATAAGGGACAGGAAAACCTACGAGCAGTACTTC
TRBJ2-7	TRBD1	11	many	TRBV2	CASDRAYEQYF	TGTGCCAGCGACAGGGCTTACGAGCAGTACTTC
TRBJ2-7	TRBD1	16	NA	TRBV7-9	CASSLDGQGAWDEQYF	TGTGCCAGCAGCTTAGACGGGCAGGGGGCATGGGACGAGCAGTACTTC
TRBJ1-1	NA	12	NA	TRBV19	CASSGGNTEAFF	TGTGCCAGTAGTGGAGGGAACACTGAAGCTTTCTTT
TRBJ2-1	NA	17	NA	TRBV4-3	CASSQDYEIVPYNEQFF	TGCGCCAGCAGCCAAGATTATGAGATCGTCCCCTACAATGAGCAGTTCTTC
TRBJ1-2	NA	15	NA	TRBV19	CASGRRGSRFSGYTF	TGTGCCAGCGGAAGGAGGGGCTCTCGTTTCTCCGGCTACACCTTC
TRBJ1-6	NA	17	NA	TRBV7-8	CASSLASGNPGGSPLHF	TGTGCCAGCAGCTTAGCGTCCGGGAACCCGGGGGGATCACCCCTCCACTTT
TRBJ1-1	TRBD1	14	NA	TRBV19	CASSPGQGWAEAFF	TGTGCCAGTAGTCCCGGACAGGGATGGGCTGAAGCTTTCTTT
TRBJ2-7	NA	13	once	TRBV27	CASSLGQSYEQYF	TGTGCCAGCAGTTTAGGGCAGTCCTACGAGCAGTACTTC
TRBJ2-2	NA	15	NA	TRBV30	CASSRQAFDTRELFF	TGTGCCTCCAGCAGACAGGCTTTTGACACCAGGGAGCTGTTTTTT
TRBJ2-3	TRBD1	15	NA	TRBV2	CASAGTGLSTDTQYF	TGTGCCAGCGCGGGGACAGGGTTGAGCACAGATACGCAGTATTTT
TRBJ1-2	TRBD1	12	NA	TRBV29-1	CSVGTGAYGYTF	TGCAGCGTTGGGACAGGGGCCTATGGCTACACCTTC
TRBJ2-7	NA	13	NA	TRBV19	CASRASQGSEQYF	TGTGCCAGTAGAGCCTCGCAGGGTTCCGAGCAGTACTTC
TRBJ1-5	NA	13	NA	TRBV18	CASSEERSQPQHF	TGTGCCAGCTCAGAGGAACGGAGTCAGCCCCAGCATTTT